These T cell receptor beta chains were read from a single sample in a study of T cell responses to AZD1222 COVID-19 vaccine. Produced via immunoSEQ multiplex PCR; TCRdb's table is partial and in-frame only. Seen here are around 70,000 clones, roughly nine tenths observed once, and the top ten hold roughly 1.2%. Sequences were derived from peripheral blood, sampled 28 days after the second AZD1222 dose. Receptors were obtained from an adult who received the AZD1222 COVID-19 vaccine. CDR3s include the opening cysteine and the closing phenylalanine or tryptophan. D genes are given only for firm matches. Only part of the rows carry a size: once, few, many, or a class if the clone is expanded.

J gene | clone size | D gene | V gene | CDR3 DNA | CDR3 protein
TRBJ2-7 | - | TRBD2 | TRBV10-2 | TGCGCCAGCAGCGGGACTAGCGGACTCTCCGAGCAGTACTTC | CASSGTSGLSEQYF
TRBJ2-7 | - | - | TRBV2 | TGTGCCAGCAGTGAAGTGGGAGGAACCCCCTCCTACGAGCAGTACTTC | CASSEVGGTPSYEQYF
TRBJ1-2 | - | - | TRBV19 | TGTGCCAGTACCATAGGACAGTATGGCTACACCTTC | CASTIGQYGYTF
TRBJ2-1 | - | TRBD2 | TRBV10-2 | TGCGCCAGCACCCCCCTAGCGGGAGGGACTGAGCAGTTCTTC | CASTPLAGGTEQFF
TRBJ1-2 | - | TRBD1 | TRBV29-1 | TGCAGCGCCCTCGGGACAGGGGGAGGTGGCTACACCTTC | CSALGTGGGGYTF
TRBJ2-3 | - | - | TRBV19 | TGTGCCAGTAGTATTGGAGGCAGAGATACGCAGTATTTT | CASSIGGRDTQYF
TRBJ1-3 | - | TRBD1 | TRBV19 | TGTGCCAGTAGTTTGGGACAGGGATATGGAAACACCATATATTTT | CASSLGQGYGNTIYF
TRBJ1-1 | - | - | TRBV30 | TGTGCCTGGGACAGAGTAACTGAAGCTTTCTTT | CAWDRVTEAFF
TRBJ2-1 | - | - | TRBV7-3 | TGTGCCAGCAGCTTACCCTATCAAGCGGGTTCCTCCTACAATGAGCAGTTCTTC | CASSLPYQAGSSYNEQFF
TRBJ2-1 | - | TRBD1 | TRBV11-1 | TGTGCCAGCAGCTTAGTCGGGACAGGGTCAGTCAATGAGCAGTTCTTC | CASSLVGTGSVNEQFF
TRBJ2-5 | - | - | TRBV10-3 | TGTGCCATCAGGAAGGAACAGACACAAGAGACCCAGTACTTC | CAIRKEQTQETQYF
TRBJ1-5 | once | - | TRBV19 | TGTGCCAGTAGCCCGAGAGAAAGGGGAAGAAATCAGCCCCAGCATTTT | CASSPRERGRNQPQHF
TRBJ2-7 | - | - | TRBV25-1 | TGTGCCAGCAGTGAATTACCTGGATCCTACGAGCAGTACTTC | CASSELPGSYEQYF
TRBJ1-6 | - | - | TRBV5-4 | TGTGCCAGCAGCTTGGATTTCGACACCCTCCACTTT | CASSLDFDTLHF
TRBJ2-7 | few | - | TRBV29-1 | TGCAGCGTCCTACCGTATGGGGGCGAGCAGTACTTC | CSVLPYGGEQYF
TRBJ2-7 | - | TRBD1 | TRBV7-8 | TGTGCCAGCACCCCTATCGGGACAGGGGGCTACGAGGAGCAGTACTTC | CASTPIGTGGYEEQYF